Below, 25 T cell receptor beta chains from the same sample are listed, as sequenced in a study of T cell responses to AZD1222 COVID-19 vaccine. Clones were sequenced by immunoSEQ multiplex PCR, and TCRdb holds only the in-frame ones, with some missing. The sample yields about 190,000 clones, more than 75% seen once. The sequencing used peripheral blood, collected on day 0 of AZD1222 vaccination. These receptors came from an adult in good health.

CDR3 in amino acids: CASRATDNYGYTF. The CDR3 coding sequence is TGTGCCAGCAGGGCGACAGACAACTATGGCTACACCTTC. The chain has TRBV6-5 and TRBJ1-2, with TRBD1 as a possible D gene (5 bases). The germline gives CDR1 MNHEY, CDR2 SVGAGI. The CDR3 totals 13 residues. Deletions cut 6 bases from V and 2 bases from J, with 10 bases between.

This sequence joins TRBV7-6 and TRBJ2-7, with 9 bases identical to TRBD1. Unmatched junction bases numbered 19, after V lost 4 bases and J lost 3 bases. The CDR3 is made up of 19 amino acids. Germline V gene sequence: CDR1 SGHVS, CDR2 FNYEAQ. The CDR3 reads CASSSLPPTQGALSYEQYF. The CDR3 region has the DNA TGTGCCAGCAGCTCGCTACCTCCGACACAGGGGGCGCTTAGCTACGAGCAGTACTTC.

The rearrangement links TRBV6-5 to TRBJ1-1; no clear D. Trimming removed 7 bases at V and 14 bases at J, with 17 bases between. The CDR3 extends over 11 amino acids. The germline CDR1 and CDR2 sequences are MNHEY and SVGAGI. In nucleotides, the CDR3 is TGTGCCAGCAACTCCATGGGGAGGATCTTCTTT. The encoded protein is CASNSMGRIFF.

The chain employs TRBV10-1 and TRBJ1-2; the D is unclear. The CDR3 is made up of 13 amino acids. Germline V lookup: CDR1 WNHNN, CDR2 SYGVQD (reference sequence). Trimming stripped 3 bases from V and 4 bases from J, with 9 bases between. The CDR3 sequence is CASSEGAGYGYTF. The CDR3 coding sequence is TGCGCCAGCAGTGAAGGTGCGGGCTATGGCTACACCTTC.

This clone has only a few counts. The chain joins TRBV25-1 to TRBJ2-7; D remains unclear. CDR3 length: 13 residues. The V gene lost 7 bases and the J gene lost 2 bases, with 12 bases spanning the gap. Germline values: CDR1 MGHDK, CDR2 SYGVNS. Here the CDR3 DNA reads TGTGCCAGCAACTCGAACGAGGCCTACGAGCAGTACTTC. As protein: CASNSNEAYEQYF.

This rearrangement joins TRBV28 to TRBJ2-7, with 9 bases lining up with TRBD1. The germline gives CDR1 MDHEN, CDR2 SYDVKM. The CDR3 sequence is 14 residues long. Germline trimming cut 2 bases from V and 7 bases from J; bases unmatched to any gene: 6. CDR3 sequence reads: CASSLVGQGREQYF. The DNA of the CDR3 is TGTGCCAGCAGTTTAGTGGGACAGGGTCGTGAGCAGTACTTC.

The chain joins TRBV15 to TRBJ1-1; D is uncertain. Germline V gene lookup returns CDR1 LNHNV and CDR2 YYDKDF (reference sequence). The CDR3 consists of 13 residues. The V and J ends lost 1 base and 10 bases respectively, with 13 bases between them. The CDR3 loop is CATSRVSGVGAFF. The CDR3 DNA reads TGTGCCACCAGCAGAGTGTCCGGGGTCGGAGCTTTCTTT.

This chain's CDR3 is CASSTGTGREKLFF. DNA for the CDR3: TGCGCCAGCAGCACCGGGACAGGGCGGGAAAAACTGTTTTTT. J is TRBJ1-4 and V is TRBV5-1; 9 positions match TRBD1. Germline trimming cut 4 bases from V and 8 bases from J; bases unmatched to any gene: 6. There are 14 residues in the CDR3. Germline V gene lookup returns CDR1 SGHRS and CDR2 YFSETQ. The variable domain in full, with the rest retrieved from reference TRBV5-1 and TRBJ1-4, is KAGVTQTPRYLIKTRGQQVTLSCSPISGHRSVSWYQQTPGQGLQFLFEYFSETQRNKGNFPGRFSGRQFSNSRSEMNVSTLELGDSALYLCASSTGTGREKLFFGSGTQLSVL.

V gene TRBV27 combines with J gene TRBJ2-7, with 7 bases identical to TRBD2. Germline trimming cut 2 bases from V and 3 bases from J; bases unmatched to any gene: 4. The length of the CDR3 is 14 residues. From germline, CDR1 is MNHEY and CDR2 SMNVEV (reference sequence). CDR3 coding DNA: TGTGCCAGCAGTTTACGGGGGGACCTCTACGAGCAGTACTTC. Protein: CASSLRGDLYEQYF.

The CDR3 loop is CASSLSTVSPTYEQYF. The CDR3 DNA sequence: TGTGCCAGCAGTTTATCCACAGTTTCCCCTACCTACGAGCAGTACTTC. V gene TRBV27 combines with J gene TRBJ2-7; D remains unclear. CDR1 is MNHEY and CDR2 is SMNVEV in the germline V gene (reference sequence). This CDR3 is built from 16 residues. Trimming took off 0 bases at V and 2 bases at J, with 14 bases between the two ends.

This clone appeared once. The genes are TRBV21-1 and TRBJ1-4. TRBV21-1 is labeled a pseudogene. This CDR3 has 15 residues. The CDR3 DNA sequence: TGTGCCAGCAGCAAAGTCGGCGGCCGTAGGGAAAAACTGTTTTTT. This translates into CASSKVGGRREKLFF.

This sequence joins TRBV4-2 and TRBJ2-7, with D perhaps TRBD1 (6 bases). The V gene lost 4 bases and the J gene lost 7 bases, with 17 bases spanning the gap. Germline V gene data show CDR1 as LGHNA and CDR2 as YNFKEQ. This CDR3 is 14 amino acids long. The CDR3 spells CASSPGGVAYEQYF. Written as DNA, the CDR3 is TGTGCCAGCAGCCCTGGGGGCGTGGCGTATGAGCAGTACTTC.

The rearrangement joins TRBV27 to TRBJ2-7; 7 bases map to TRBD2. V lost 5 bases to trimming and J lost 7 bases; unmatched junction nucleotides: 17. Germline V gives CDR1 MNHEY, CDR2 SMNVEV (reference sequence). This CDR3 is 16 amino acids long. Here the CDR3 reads CASSPPGGETPKEQYF. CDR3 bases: TGTGCCAGCAGTCCGCCTGGGGGGGAAACGCCAAAAGAGCAGTACTTC.

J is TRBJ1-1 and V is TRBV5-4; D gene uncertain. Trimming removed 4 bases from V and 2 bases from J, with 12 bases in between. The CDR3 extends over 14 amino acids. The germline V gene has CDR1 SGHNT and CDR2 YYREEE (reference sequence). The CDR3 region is CASSRIGVNTEAFF. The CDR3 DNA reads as TGTGCCAGCAGCCGCATCGGGGTTAACACTGAAGCTTTCTTT.

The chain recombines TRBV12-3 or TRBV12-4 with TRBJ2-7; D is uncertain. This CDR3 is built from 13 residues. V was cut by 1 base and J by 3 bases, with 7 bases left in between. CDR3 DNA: TGTGCCAGCAGTTTAGTTCCGGGCTACGAGCAGTACTTC. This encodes CASSLVPGYEQYF.

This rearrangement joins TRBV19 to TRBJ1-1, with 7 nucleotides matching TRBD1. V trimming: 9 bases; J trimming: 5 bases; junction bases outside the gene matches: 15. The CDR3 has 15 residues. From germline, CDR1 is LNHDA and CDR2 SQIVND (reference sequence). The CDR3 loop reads CASLNLGQAPTEAFF. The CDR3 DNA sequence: TGTGCCAGCTTAAACCTCGGACAGGCCCCGACTGAAGCTTTCTTT.

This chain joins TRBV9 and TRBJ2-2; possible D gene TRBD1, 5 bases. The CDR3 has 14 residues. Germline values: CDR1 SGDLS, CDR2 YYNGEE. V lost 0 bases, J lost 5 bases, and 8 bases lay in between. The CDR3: CASSVEQATGELFF. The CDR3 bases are TGTGCCAGCAGCGTAGAACAGGCGACCGGGGAGCTGTTTTTT.

CDR3 bases: TGTGCCAGCAGTTTAGTCCAATTTGGGGCGAACACTGAAGCTTTCTTT. Amino acids: CASSLVQFGANTEAFF. This rearrangement joins TRBV27 to TRBJ1-1, with D possibly TRBD1 on 5 matching bases. The CDR3 length is 16 residues. Looked up from germline, CDR1 is MNHEY and CDR2 is SMNVEV (reference sequence). V was cut by 2 bases and J by 1 base, with 14 bases left in between.

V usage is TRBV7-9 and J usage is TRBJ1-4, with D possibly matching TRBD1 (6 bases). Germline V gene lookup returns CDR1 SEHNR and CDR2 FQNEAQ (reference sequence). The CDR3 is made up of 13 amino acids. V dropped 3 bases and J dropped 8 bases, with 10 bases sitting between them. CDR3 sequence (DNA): TGTGCCAGCAGCTTCAGACAGGAAGAAAAACTGTTTTTT. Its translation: CASSFRQEEKLFF.

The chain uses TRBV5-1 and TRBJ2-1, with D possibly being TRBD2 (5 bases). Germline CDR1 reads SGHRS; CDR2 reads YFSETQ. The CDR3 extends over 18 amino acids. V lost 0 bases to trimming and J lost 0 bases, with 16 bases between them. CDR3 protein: CASSLAPAGAGSYNEQFF. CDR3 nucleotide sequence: TGCGCCAGCAGCTTGGCTCCTGCGGGCGCGGGCTCCTACAATGAGCAGTTCTTC.

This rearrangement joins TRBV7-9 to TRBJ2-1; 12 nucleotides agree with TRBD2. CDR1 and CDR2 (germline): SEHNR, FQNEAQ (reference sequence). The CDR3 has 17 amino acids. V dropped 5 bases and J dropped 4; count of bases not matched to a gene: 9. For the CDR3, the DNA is TGTGCCAGCAGCCAACGACCGGGACTAGCGGGTTACAATGAGCAGTTCTTC. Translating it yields CASSQRPGLAGYNEQFF.

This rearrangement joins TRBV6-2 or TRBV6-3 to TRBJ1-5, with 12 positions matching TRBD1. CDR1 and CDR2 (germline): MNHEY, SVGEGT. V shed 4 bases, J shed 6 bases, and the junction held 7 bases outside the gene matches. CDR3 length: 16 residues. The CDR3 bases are TGTGCCAGCAGTTCACGGGACAGGGGGCTTTCTCAGCCCCAGCATTTT. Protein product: CASSSRDRGLSQPQHF.

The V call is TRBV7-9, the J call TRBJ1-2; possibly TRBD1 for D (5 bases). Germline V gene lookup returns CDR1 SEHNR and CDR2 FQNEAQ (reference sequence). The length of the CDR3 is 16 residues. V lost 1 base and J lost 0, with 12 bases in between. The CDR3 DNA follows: TGTGCCAGCAGCTTAGTTCAGGGCAGCTCTAACTATGGCTACACCTTC. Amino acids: CASSLVQGSSNYGYTF.

The CDR3 protein is CASSQASGRVTGELFF. The CDR3 nucleotides are TGCGCCAGCAGCCAAGCTAGCGGGAGAGTCACCGGGGAGCTGTTTTTT. V is TRBV4-1 and J is TRBJ2-2; 10 bases align to TRBD2. Per germline, CDR1 MGHRA and CDR2 YSYEKL. V shed 1 base and J 4 bases; nucleotides not matched to a gene: 3. The CDR3 totals 16 residues.

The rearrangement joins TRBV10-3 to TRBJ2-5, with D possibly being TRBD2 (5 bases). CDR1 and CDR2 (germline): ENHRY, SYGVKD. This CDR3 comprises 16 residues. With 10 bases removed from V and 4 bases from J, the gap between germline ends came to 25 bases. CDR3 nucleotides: TGTGCCACAAGAGGGATAGAACCCGGCCCCGGAGAGACCCAGTACTTC. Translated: CATRGIEPGPGETQYF.